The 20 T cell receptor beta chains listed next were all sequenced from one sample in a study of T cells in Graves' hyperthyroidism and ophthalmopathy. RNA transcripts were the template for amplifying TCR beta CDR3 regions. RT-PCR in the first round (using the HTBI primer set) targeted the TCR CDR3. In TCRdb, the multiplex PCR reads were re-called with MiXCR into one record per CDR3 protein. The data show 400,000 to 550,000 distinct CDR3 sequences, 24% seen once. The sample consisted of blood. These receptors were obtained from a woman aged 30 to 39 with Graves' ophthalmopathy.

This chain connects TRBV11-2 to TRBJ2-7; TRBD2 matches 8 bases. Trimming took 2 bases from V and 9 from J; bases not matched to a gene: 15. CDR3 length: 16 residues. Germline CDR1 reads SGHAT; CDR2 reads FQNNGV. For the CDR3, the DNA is TGTGCCAGCAGCTTAATAGGACTAGCTCTAGGCGAAGGGCAGTACTTC. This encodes CASSLIGLALGEGQYF.

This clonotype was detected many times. The CDR3 here is CASSTGTLYEQYF. The CDR3 bases are TGTGCCAGCTCAACCGGGACACTCTACGAGCAGTACTTC. This sequence joins TRBV18 and TRBJ2-7, with a possible D match to TRBD1 (6 bases). From germline, CDR1 is KGHSH and CDR2 LQKENI. The length of the CDR3 is 13 residues. Trimming cost V 5 bases and J 3 bases, with 11 bases left between them.

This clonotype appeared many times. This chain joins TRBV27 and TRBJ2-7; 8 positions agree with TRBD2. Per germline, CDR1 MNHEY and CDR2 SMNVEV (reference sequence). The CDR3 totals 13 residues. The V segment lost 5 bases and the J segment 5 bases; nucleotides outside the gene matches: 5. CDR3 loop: CASSREGVNEQYF. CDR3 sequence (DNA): TGTGCCAGCAGTCGGGAGGGTGTCAACGAGCAGTACTTC.

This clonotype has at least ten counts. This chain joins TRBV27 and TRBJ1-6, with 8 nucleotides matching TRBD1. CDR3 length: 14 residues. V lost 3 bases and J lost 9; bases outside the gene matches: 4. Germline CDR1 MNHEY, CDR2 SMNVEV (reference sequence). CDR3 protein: CASSFAGGFSPLHF. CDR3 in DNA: TGTGCCAGCAGTTTCGCAGGGGGCTTTTCACCCCTCCACTTT.

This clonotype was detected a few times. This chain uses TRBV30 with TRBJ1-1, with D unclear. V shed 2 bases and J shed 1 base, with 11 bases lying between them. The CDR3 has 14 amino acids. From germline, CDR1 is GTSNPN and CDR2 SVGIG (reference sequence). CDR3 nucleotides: TGTGCCTGGAGTTTCCCGTTAGGGAACACTGAAGCTTTCTTT. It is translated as CAWSFPLGNTEAFF.

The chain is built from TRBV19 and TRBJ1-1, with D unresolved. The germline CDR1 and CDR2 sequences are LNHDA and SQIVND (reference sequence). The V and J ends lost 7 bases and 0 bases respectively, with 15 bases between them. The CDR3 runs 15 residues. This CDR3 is CASTPFSTVNTEAFF. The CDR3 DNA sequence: TGTGCCAGTACCCCCTTTAGTACGGTGAACACTGAAGCTTTCTTT.

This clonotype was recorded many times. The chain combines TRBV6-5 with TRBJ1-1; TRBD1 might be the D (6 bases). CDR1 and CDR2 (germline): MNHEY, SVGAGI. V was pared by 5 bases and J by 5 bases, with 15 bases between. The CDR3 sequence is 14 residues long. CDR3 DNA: TGTGCCAGCAGTCACCAGGGGCGGGAGACTGAAGCTTTCTTT. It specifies CASSHQGRETEAFF.

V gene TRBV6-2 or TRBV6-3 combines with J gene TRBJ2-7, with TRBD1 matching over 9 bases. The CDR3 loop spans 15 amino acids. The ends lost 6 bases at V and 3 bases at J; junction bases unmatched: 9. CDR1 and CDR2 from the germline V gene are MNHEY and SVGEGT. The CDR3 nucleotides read TGTGCCAGCAGACTAAGGGGACAGGGAAACTACGAGCAGTACTTC. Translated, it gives CASRLRGQGNYEQYF.

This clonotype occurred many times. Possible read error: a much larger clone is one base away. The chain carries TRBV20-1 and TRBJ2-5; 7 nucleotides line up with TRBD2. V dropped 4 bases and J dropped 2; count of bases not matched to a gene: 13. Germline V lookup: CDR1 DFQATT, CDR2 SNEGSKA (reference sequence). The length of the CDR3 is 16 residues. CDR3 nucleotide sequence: TGCAGTGCTACCTCGGGGGGTGGATGGTCACAAGAGACCCAGTACTTC. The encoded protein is CSATSGGGWSQETQYF.

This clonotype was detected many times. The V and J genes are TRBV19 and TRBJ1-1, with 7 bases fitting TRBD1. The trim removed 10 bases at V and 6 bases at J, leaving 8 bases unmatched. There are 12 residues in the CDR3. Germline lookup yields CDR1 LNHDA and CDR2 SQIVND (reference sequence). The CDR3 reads CATQDRAAEAFF. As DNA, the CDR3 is TGTGCCACCCAAGACAGGGCCGCTGAAGCTTTCTTT.

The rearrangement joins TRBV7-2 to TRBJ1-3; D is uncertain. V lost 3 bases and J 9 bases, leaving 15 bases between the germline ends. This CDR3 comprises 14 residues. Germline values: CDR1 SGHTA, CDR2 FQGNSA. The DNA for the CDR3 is TGTGCCAGCAGCTTCTCCATGGGAGGGAGCACCATATATTTT. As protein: CASSFSMGGSTIYF.

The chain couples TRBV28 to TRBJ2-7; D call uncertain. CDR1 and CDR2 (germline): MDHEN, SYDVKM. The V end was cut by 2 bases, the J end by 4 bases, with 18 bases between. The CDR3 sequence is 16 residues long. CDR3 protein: CASSLPQSAKGYEQYF. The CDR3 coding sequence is TGTGCCAGCAGTTTACCCCAGAGTGCTAAGGGTTACGAGCAGTACTTC.

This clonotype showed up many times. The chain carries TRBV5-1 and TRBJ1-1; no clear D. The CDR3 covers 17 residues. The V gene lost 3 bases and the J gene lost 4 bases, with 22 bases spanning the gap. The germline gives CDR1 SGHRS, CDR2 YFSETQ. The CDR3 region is CASSSQDRTGWGTEAFF. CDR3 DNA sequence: TGCGCCAGCAGCTCACAAGACCGGACGGGGTGGGGCACTGAAGCTTTCTTT. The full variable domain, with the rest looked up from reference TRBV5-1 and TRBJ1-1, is KAGVTQTPRYLIKTRGQQVTLSCSPISGHRSVSWYQQTPGQGLQFLFEYFSETQRNKGNFPGRFSGRQFSNSRSEMNVSTLELGDSALYLCASSSQDRTGWGTEAFFGQGTRLTVV.

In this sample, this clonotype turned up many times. CDR3 nucleotide sequence: TGTGCCAGTAGTATAGCCGGGACAGGGGGCAATCAGCCCCAGCATTTT. Amino acids: CASSIAGTGGNQPQHF. The V call is TRBV19, the J call TRBJ1-5; 10 bases are a match to TRBD1. Germline V gene lookup returns CDR1 LNHDA and CDR2 SQIVND (reference sequence). This CDR3 has 16 residues. V shed 1 base and J 2 bases; nucleotides not matched to a gene: 2.

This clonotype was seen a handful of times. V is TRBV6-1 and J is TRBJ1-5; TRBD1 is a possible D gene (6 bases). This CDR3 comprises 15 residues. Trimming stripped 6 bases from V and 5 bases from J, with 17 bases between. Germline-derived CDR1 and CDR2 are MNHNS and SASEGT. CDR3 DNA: TGTGCCAGCAGCAAGAGAACCCAGGGGCATCAGCCCCAGCATTTT. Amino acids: CASSKRTQGHQPQHF.

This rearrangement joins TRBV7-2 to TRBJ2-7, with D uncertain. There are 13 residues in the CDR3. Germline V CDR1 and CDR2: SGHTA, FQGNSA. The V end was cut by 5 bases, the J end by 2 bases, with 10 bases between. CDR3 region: CASSPRKPYEQYF. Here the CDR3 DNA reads TGTGCCAGCAGCCCCCGTAAACCCTACGAGCAGTACTTC.

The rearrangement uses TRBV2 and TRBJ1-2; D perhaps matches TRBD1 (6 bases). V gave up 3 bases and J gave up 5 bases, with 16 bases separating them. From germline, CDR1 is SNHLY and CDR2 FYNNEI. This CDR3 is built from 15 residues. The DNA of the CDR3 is TGTGCCAGCAGTGAGGACAGCTTCAGGCTGTATGGCTACACCTTC. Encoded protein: CASSEDSFRLYGYTF.

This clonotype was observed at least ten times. CDR3 sequence: CSGPGQGGDEAFF. The CDR3, as DNA: TGCAGTGGCCCGGGACAGGGAGGAGATGAAGCTTTCTTT. The chain joins TRBV20-1 to TRBJ1-1; 9 positions agree with TRBD1. Per the germline V gene, CDR1 is DFQATT and CDR2 is SNEGSKA (reference sequence). Trimming at V came to 7 bases and at J to 7 bases, leaving 10 bases not matched to a gene. This CDR3 has 13 residues.

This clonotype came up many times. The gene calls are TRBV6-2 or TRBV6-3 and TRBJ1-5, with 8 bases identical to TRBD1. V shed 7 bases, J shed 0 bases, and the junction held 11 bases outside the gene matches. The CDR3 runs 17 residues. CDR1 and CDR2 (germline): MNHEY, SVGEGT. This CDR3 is CASTGTGRSDSNQPQHF. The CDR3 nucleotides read TGTGCCAGCACCGGGACAGGAAGGTCGGATAGCAATCAGCCCCAGCATTTT.

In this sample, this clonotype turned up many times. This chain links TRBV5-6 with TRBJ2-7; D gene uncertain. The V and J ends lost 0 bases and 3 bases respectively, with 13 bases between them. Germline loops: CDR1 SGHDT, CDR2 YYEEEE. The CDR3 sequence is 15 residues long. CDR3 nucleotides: TGTGCCAGCAGCTTGGGGGCAGGTCAGAACTACGAGCAGTACTTC. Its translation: CASSLGAGQNYEQYF.